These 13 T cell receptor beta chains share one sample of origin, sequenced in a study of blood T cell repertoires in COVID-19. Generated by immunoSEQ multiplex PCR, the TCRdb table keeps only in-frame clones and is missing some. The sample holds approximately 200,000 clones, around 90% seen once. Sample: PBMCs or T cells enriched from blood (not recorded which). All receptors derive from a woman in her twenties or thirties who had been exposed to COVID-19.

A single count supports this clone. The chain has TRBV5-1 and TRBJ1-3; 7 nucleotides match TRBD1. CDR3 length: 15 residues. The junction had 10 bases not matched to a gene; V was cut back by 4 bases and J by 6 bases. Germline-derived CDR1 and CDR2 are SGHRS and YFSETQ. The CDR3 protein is CASSPRDSSPNTIYF. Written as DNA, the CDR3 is TGCGCCAGCAGCCCCCGGGACAGCTCTCCAAACACCATATATTTT.

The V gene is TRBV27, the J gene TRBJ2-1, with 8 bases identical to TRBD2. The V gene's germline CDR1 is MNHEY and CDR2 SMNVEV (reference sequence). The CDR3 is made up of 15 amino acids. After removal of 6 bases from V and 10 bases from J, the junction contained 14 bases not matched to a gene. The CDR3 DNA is TGTGCCAGCAGCGGCGGATTAGCGGGGTTTCGCGAGCAGTTCTTC. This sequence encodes CASSGGLAGFREQFF.

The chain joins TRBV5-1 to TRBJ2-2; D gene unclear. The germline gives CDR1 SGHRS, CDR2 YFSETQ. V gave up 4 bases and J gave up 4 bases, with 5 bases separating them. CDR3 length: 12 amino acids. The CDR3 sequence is CASSPTTGELFF. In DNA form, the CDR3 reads TGCGCCAGCAGCCCTACCACCGGGGAGCTGTTTTTT.

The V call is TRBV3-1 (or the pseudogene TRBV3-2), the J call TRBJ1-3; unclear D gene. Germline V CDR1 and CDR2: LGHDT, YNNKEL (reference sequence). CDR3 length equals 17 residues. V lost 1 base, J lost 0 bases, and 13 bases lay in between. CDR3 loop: CASSQVSTGSSGNTIYF. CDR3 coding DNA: TGTGCCAGCAGCCAAGTGTCAACCGGGAGCTCTGGAAACACCATATATTTT.

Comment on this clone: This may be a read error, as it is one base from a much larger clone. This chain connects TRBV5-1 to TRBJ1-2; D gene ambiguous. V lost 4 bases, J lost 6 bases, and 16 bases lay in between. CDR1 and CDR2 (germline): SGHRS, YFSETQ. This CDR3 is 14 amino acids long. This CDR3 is CASSRIHKNDGYTF. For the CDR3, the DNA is TGCGCCAGCAGCCGTATCCACAAAAACGATGGCTACACCTTC.

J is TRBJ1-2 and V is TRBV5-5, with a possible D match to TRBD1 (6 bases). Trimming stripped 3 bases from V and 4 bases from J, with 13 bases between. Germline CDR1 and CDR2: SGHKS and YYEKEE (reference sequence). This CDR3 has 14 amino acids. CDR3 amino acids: CASSSGQPTYGYTF. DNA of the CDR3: TGTGCCAGCAGCTCCGGACAGCCTACCTATGGCTACACCTTC.

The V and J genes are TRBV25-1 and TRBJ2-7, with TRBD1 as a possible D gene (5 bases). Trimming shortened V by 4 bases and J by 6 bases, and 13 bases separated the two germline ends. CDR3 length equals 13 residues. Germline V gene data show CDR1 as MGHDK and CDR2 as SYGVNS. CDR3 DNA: TGTGCCAGCAGTGGGGGCTCGTGGGGCGAGCAGTACTTC. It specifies CASSGGSWGEQYF.

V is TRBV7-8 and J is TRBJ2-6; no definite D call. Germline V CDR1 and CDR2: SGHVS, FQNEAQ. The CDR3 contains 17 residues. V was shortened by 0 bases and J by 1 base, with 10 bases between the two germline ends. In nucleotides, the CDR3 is TGTGCCAGCAGCTTAGCGTCTTCCAGGTCTGGGGCCAACGTCCTGACTTTC. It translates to CASSLASSRSGANVLTF.

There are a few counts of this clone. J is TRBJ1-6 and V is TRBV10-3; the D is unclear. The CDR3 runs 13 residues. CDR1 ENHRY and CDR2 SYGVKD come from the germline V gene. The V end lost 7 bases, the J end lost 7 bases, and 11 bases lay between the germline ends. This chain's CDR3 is CAITTGVNSPLHF. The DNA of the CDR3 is TGTGCCATCACTACGGGAGTAAATTCACCCCTCCACTTT.

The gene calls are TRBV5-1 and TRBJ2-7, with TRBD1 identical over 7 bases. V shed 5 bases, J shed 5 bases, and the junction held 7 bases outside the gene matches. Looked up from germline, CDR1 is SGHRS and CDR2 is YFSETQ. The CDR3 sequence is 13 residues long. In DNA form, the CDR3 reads TGCGCCAGCAGAACGGGACAGTTGGACGAGCAGTACTTC. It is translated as CASRTGQLDEQYF. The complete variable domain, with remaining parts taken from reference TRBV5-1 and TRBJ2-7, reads KAGVTQTPRYLIKTRGQQVTLSCSPISGHRSVSWYQQTPGQGLQFLFEYFSETQRNKGNFPGRFSGRQFSNSRSEMNVSTLELGDSALYLCASRTGQLDEQYFGPGTRLTVT.

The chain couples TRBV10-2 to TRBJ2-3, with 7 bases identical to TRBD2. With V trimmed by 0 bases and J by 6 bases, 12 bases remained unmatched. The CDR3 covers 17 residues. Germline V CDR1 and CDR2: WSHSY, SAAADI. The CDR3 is CASSESRGSGVSDTQYF. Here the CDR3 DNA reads TGCGCCAGCAGTGAGTCTCGCGGGAGCGGCGTATCCGATACGCAGTATTTT.

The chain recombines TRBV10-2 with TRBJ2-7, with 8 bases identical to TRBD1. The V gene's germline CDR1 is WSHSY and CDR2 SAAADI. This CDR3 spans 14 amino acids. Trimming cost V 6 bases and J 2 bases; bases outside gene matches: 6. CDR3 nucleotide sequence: TGCGCCAGCAGGCAGGACAGGGTTACCTACGAGCAGTACTTC. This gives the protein CASRQDRVTYEQYF.

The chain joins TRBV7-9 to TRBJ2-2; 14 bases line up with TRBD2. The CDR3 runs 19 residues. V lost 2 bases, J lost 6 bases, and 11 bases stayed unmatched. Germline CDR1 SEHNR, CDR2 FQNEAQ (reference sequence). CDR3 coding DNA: TGTGCCAGCAGCTTACCCCGTGGGACTAGCGGGAGTGTCTCCGGGGAGCTGTTTTTT. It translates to CASSLPRGTSGSVSGELFF.